The present T cell receptor (beta chain) was sequenced within a study of blood T cell repertoires in COVID-19. For the study at large: Acute and convalescent COVID-19 specimens originated in the United States, Italy and Spain. PBMCs, B-cell-depleted T cells, or T cells provided the cDNA or gDNA that made up the material.

The repertoire was sequenced with immunoSEQ multiplex PCR; TCRdb's copy has only in-frame clones and lacks some. Counted here are approximately 270,000 clones, about 80% occurring once; the ten biggest clones make up approximately 14%. Seattle-derived patients entered the study during active infection and were followed longitudinally. The germline V gene encodes CDR1 SNHLY and CDR2 FYNNEI. There are 14 residues in the CDR3. The junction had 4 bases not matched to a gene; V was cut back by 7 bases and J by 1 base. Specimen: peripheral blood. V gene TRBV2 combines with J gene TRBJ2-3, with 8 bases aligning to TRBD1. The clonotype was recovered from a person aged 70 to 79 with COVID-19, enrolled during active disease. CDR3: CASNKDRGTDTQYF. CDR3 coding DNA: TGTGCCAGCAATAAGGACAGGGGCACAGATACGCAGTATTTT.